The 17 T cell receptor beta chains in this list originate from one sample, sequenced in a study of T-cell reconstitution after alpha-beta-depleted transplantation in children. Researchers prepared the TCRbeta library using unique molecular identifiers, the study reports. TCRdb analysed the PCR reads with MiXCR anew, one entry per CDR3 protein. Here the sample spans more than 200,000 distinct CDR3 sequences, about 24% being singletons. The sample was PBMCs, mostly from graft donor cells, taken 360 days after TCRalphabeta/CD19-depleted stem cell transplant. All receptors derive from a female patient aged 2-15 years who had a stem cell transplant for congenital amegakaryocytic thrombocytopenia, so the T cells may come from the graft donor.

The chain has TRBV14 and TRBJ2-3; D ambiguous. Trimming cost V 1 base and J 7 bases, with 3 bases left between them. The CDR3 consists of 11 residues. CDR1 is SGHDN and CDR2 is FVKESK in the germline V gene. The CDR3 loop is CASSQGYTQYF. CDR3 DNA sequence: TGTGCCAGCAGCCAAGGGTATACGCAGTATTTT.

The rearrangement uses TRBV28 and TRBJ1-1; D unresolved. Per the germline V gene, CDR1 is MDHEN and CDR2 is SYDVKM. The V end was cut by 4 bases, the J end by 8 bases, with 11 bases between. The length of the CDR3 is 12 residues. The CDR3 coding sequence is TGTGCCAGCAGTTCCACGACCGAGGAAGCTTTCTTT. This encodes CASSSTTEEAFF.

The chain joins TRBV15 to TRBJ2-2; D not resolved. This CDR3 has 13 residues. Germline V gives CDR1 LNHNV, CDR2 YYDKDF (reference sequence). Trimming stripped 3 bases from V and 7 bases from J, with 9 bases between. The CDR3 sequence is CATSSHGGGELFF. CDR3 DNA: TGTGCCACCAGCAGCCACGGTGGCGGGGAGCTGTTTTTT.

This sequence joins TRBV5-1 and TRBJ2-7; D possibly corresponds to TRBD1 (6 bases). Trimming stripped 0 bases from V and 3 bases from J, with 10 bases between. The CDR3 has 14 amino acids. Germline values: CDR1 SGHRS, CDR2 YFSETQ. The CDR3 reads CASSLAGARYEQYF. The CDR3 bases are TGCGCCAGCAGCTTGGCAGGGGCCCGCTACGAGCAGTACTTC. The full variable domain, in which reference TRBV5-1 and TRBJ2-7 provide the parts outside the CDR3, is KAGVTQTPRYLIKTRGQQVTLSCSPISGHRSVSWYQQTPGQGLQFLFEYFSETQRNKGNFPGRFSGRQFSNSRSEMNVSTLELGDSALYLCASSLAGARYEQYFGPGTRLTVT.

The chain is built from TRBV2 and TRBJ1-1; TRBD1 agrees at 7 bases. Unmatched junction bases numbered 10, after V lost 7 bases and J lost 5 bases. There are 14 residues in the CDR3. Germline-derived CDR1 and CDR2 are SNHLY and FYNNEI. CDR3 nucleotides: TGTGCCAGCACAAAACCCGACAGGGTTACTGAAGCTTTCTTT. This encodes CASTKPDRVTEAFF.

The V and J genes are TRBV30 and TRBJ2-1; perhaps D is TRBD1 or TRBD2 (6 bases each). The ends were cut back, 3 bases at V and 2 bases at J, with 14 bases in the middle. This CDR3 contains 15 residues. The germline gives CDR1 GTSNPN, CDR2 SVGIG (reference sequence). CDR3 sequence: CAWSSGALTYNEQFF. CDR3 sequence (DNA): TGTGCCTGGAGCTCGGGGGCCCTCACCTACAATGAGCAGTTCTTC.

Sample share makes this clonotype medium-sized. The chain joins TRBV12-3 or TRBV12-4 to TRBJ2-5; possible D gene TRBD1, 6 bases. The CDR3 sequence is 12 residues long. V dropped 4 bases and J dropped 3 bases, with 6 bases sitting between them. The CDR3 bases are TGTGCCAGCAGTTGGACAGAAGAGACCCAGTACTTC. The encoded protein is CASSWTEETQYF.

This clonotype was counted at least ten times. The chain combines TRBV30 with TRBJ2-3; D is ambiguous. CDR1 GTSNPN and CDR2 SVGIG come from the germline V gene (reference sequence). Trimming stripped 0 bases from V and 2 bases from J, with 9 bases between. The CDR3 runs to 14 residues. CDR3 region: CAWSVLTFTDTQYF. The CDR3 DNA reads TGTGCCTGGAGTGTACTCACATTCACAGATACGCAGTATTTT.

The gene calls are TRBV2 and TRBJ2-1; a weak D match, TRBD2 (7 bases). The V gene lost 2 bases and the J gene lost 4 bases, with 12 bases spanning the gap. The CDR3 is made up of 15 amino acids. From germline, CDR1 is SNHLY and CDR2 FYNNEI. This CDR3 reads CASSELGGPYNEQFF. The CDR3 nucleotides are TGTGCCAGCAGTGAATTGGGGGGGCCTTACAATGAGCAGTTCTTC.

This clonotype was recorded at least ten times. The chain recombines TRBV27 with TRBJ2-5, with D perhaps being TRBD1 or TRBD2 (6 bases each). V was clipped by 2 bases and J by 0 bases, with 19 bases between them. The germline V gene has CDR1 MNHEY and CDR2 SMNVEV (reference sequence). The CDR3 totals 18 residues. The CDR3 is CASSLALPWGAHQETQYF. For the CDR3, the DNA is TGTGCCAGCAGTTTAGCCCTACCATGGGGGGCGCACCAAGAGACCCAGTACTTC.

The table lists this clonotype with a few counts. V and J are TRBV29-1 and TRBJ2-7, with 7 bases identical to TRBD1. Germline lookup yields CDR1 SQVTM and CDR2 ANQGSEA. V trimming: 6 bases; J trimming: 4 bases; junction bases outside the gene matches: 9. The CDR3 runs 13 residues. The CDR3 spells CSVLTGQRYEQYF. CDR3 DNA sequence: TGCAGCGTGTTGACAGGGCAGCGATACGAGCAGTACTTC.

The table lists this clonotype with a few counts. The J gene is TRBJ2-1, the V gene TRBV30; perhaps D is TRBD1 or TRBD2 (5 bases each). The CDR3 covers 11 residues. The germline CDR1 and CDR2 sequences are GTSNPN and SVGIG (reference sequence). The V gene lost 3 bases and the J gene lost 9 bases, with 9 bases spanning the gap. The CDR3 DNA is TGTGCCTGGAGGGGACCAATTGAGCAGTTCTTC. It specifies CAWRGPIEQFF.

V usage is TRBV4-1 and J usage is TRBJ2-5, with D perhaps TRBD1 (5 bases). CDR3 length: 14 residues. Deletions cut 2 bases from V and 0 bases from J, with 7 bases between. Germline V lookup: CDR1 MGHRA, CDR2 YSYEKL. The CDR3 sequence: CASSQMTDQETQYF. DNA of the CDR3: TGCGCCAGCAGCCAAATGACAGACCAAGAGACCCAGTACTTC.

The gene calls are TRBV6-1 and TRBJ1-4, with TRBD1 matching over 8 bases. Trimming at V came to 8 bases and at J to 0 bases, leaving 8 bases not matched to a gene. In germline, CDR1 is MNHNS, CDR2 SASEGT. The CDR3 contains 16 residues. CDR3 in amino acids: CASADRGGATNEKLFF. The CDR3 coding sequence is TGTGCCAGCGCTGACAGGGGAGGAGCAACTAATGAAAAACTGTTTTTT.

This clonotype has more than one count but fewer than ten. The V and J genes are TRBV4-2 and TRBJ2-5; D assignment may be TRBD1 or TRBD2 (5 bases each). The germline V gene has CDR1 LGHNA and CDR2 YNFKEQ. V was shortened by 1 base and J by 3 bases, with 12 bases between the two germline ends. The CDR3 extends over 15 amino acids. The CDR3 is CASSQGYGTEETQYF. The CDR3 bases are TGTGCCAGCAGCCAAGGGTACGGGACCGAAGAGACCCAGTACTTC.

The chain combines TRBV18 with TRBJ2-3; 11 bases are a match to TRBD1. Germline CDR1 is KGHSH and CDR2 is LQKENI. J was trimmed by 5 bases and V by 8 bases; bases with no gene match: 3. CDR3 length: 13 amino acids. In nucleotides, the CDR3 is TGTGCCAGCGCGGGACAGGGGGTAGATACGCAGTATTTT. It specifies CASAGQGVDTQYF.

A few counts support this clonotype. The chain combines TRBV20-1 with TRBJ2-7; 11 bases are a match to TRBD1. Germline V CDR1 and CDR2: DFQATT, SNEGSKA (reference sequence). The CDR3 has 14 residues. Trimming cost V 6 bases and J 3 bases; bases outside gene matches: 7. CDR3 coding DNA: TGCAGTGCGGGGGGACAGGGGGATTTCTACGAGCAGTACTTC. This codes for CSAGGQGDFYEQYF.